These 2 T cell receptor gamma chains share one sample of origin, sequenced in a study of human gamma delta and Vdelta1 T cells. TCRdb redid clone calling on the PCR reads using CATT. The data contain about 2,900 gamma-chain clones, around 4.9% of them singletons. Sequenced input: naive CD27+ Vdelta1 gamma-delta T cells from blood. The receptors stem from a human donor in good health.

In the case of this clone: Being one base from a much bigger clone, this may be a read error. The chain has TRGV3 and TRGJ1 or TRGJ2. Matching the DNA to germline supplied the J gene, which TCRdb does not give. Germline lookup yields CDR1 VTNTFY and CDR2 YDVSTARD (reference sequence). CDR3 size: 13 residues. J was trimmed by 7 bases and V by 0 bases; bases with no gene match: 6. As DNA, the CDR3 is TGTGCCACCTGGGACAGGCGACCCTATAAGAAACTCTTT. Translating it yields CATWDRRPYKKLF.

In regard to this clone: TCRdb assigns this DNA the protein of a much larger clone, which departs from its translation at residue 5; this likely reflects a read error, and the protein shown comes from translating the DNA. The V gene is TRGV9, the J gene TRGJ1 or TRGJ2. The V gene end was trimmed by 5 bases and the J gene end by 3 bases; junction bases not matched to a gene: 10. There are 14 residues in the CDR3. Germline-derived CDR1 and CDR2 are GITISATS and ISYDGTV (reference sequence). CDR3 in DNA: TGTGCCTTGTGGGTGACAACGGGTTATTATAAGAAACTCTTT. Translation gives CALWVTTGYYKKLF.